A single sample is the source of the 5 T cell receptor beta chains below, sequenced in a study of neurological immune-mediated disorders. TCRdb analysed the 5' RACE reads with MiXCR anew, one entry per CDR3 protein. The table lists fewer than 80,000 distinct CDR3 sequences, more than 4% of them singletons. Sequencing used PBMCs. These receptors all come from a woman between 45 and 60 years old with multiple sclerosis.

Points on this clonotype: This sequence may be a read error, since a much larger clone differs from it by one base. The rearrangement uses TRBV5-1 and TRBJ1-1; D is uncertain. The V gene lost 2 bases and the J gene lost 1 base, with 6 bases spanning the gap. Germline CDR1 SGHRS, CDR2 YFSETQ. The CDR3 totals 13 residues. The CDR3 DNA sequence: TGCGCCAGCAGCTTAGCAACGAACACTGAAGCTTTCTTT. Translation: CASSLATNTEAFF.

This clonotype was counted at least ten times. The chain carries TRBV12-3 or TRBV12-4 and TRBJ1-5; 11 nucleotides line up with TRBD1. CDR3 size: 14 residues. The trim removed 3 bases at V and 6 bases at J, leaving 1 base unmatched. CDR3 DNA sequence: TGTGCCAGCAGTTTGGGACAGGGGGGTCAGCCCCAGCATTTT. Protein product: CASSLGQGGQPQHF.

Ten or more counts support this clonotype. The chain's CDR3 is CASSALAGITDTQYF. DNA for the CDR3: TGTGCCAGCAGTGCTCTAGCGGGGATCACAGATACGCAGTATTTT. This chain connects TRBV6-4 to TRBJ2-3, with 9 bases identical to TRBD2. V lost 4 bases, J lost 2 bases, and 4 bases stayed unmatched. Germline assignment: CDR1 MRHNA and CDR2 SNTAGT. This CDR3 has 15 amino acids.

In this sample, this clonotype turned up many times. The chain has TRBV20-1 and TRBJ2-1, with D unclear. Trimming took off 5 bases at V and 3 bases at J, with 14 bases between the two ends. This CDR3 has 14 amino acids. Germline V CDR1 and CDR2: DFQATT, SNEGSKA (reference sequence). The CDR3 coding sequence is TGCAGTGCTCCAGGACCTAAAGACTACAATGAGCAGTTCTTC. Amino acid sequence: CSAPGPKDYNEQFF.

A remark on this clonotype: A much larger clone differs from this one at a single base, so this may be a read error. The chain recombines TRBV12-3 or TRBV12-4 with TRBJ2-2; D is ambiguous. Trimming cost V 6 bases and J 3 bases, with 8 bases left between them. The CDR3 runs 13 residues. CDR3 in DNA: TGTGCCAGCAGACTGGAATACACCGGGGAGCTGTTTTTT. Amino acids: CASRLEYTGELFF.